The 20 T cell receptor beta chains below all came from one sample that was sequenced in a study of Graves' ophthalmopathy and Graves' hyperthyroidism. Using RNA transcripts, the TCR beta CDR3 regions were amplified. Amplification began with first-round RT-PCR using HTBI primers, then second-round multiplex PCR was performed. TCRdb reanalysed the multiplex PCR reads using MiXCR and keeps one entry per CDR3 protein. The sample carries 620,000 or so distinct CDR3 sequences, about 20% recorded once. Sequencing used peripheral blood. Receptors were obtained from a woman between 18 and 29 years old with stable Graves' hyperthyroidism. Some clones in this sample may be carry-over from other donors' samples.

V gene TRBV7-9 combines with J gene TRBJ1-1; D not resolved. In germline, CDR1 is SEHNR, CDR2 FQNEAQ (reference sequence). V was clipped by 5 bases and J by 1 base, with 8 bases between them. The CDR3 runs 13 residues. CDR3 coding DNA: TGTGCCAGCAGCGGCTCAAAGAACACTGAAGCTTTCTTT. Its translation: CASSGSKNTEAFF.

This clonotype was observed a few times. Just one base apart from a much larger clone, this may be a read error. The chain links TRBV30 to TRBJ1-1, with 10 bases lining up with TRBD1. Germline CDR1 is GTSNPN and CDR2 is SVGIG (reference sequence). This CDR3 has 11 amino acids. The CDR3: CAGQGETEACF. The CDR3 DNA follows: TGTGCCGGACAGGGGGAAACTGAAGCTTGCTTT.

The V gene is TRBV24-1, the J gene TRBJ2-4; D remains unclear. The germline V gene has CDR1 KGHDR and CDR2 SFDVKD. The length of the CDR3 is 12 residues. Trimming took off 6 bases at V and 7 bases at J, with 9 bases between the two ends. CDR3 protein: CATSQDGNIQYF. Here the CDR3 DNA reads TGTGCCACCAGTCAGGACGGGAACATTCAGTACTTC.

This clonotype was picked up many times. At one end the junction does not follow the germline gene, possibly because of a read error. The chain recombines TRBV27 with TRBJ1-5; D is ambiguous. Germline V gene sequence: CDR1 MNHEY, CDR2 SMNVEV (reference sequence). This CDR3 contains 13 residues. CDR3 sequence: CASSSNSNQPLHF. The CDR3 region has the DNA TGTGCCAGCAGTTCCAATAGCAATCAGCCCCTGCATTTT.

The table lists this clonotype with many counts. DNA of the CDR3: TGTGCCAGCAGTCAGACAGGCGGGAGTTTCGAGCAGTACTTC. This encodes CASSQTGGSFEQYF. J is TRBJ2-7 and V is TRBV6-2 or TRBV6-3; a weak D match, TRBD2 (7 bases). Trimming removed 5 bases at V and 6 bases at J, with 17 bases between. CDR1 MNHEY and CDR2 SVGEGT come from the germline V gene. This CDR3 is 14 amino acids long.

V and J are TRBV6-2 or TRBV6-3 and TRBJ1-2; TRBD1 agrees at 7 bases. In germline, CDR1 is MNHEY, CDR2 SVGEGT. V gave up 6 bases and J gave up 4 bases; unmatched junction bases: 14. CDR3 size: 16 residues. CDR3 amino acids: CASSPMGQLEGYGYTF. In nucleotides, the CDR3 is TGTGCCAGCAGCCCAATGGGACAGCTAGAGGGCTATGGCTACACCTTC.

The table lists this clonotype with many counts. J is TRBJ1-2 and V is TRBV2, with D possibly being TRBD1 (6 bases). This CDR3 is built from 12 residues. Germline V gene lookup returns CDR1 SNHLY and CDR2 FYNNEI. The germline V and J ends were trimmed by 4 bases and 8 bases, with 11 bases remaining between them. The CDR3 spells CASSVKDRGYTF. The DNA for the CDR3 is TGTGCCAGCAGTGTCAAGGACAGAGGCTACACCTTC.

The table lists this clonotype with a few counts. A read error may account for a junction end that differs from germline. CDR3 region: CASSLVIGRAIQQYF. CDR3 DNA sequence: TGTGCTAGTAGTTTGGTAATTGGGAGGGCCATACAGCAGTACTTC. This rearrangement joins TRBV12-5 to TRBJ2-7, with TRBD2 matching 7 bases. CDR1 LGHNT and CDR2 FRNRAP come from the germline V gene. This CDR3 region has 15 residues. The full variable domain, with the rest looked up from reference TRBV12-5 and TRBJ2-7, is DARVTQTPRHKVTEMGQEVTMRCQPILGHNTVFWYRQTMMQGLELLAYFRNRAPLDDSGMPKDRFSAEMPDATLATLKIQPSEPRDSAVYFCASSLVIGRAIQQYFGPGTRLTVT.

The table lists this clonotype with a few counts. CDR3: CAWSSGTFNQPQHF. CDR3 DNA: TGTGCCTGGAGTTCCGGGACATTTAATCAGCCCCAGCATTTT. V gene TRBV30 combines with J gene TRBJ1-5; weak D call: TRBD1 (6 bases). In germline, CDR1 is GTSNPN, CDR2 SVGIG (reference sequence). The CDR3 is made up of 14 amino acids. V gave up 2 bases and J gave up 4 bases, with 12 bases separating them.

This chain links TRBV2 with TRBJ1-1; TRBD1 matches 9 bases. The CDR3 is 14 residues long. Germline V gene sequence: CDR1 SNHLY, CDR2 FYNNEI. V lost 6 bases, J lost 5 bases, and 7 bases stayed unmatched. The chain's CDR3 is CASSEDRGATEAFF. Here the CDR3 DNA reads TGTGCCAGCAGCGAGGACAGGGGTGCGACTGAAGCTTTCTTT. The full variable domain, in which reference TRBV2 and TRBJ1-1 provide the parts outside the CDR3, is EPEVTQTPSHQVTQMGQEVILRCVPISNHLYFYWYRQILGQKVEFLVSFYNNEISEKSEIFDDQFSVERPDGSNFTLKIRSTKLEDSAMYFCASSEDRGATEAFFGQGTRLTVV.

The chain carries TRBV20-1 and TRBJ2-5, with D possibly TRBD2 on 6 matching bases. In germline, CDR1 is DFQATT, CDR2 SNEGSKA (reference sequence). V was trimmed by 2 bases and J by 3 bases, leaving 13 bases between them. There are 14 residues in the CDR3. The CDR3 DNA sequence: TGCAGTGCTAGACCCGGATCGGGGGAAGAGACCCAGTACTTC. Translating gives CSARPGSGEETQYF.

This clonotype showed up many times. DNA of the CDR3: TGTGCCAGCAGGACAACGCCGGGACAGGGCGGCTATGGCTACACCTTC. It codes for CASRTTPGQGGYGYTF. The chain combines TRBV6-1 with TRBJ1-2; 9 nucleotides line up with TRBD1. The V and J ends lost 6 bases and 4 bases, in that order; junction bases with no gene match: 12. Germline assignment: CDR1 MNHNS and CDR2 SASEGT. CDR3 length: 16 residues.

V usage is TRBV7-3 and J usage is TRBJ1-1, with TRBD1 matching over 7 bases. Germline V gives CDR1 SGHTA, CDR2 FQGTGA. With 2 bases clipped from V and 5 bases from J, the junction kept 8 bases outside the gene matches. The CDR3 is 15 amino acids. The DNA of the CDR3 is TGTGCCAGCAGCTTATATCCAGGGGGAGATACTGAAGCTTTCTTT. It encodes CASSLYPGGDTEAFF.

CDR3 sequence: CASSPDENIQYF. Written as DNA, the CDR3 is TGTGCCAGCTCTCCCGACGAAAACATTCAGTACTTC. This chain joins TRBV18 and TRBJ2-4; no clear D. Germline values: CDR1 KGHSH, CDR2 LQKENI. This CDR3 comprises 12 residues. The germline V and J ends were trimmed by 6 bases and 5 bases, with 8 bases remaining between them.

This clonotype was counted only a few times. The chain links TRBV18 to TRBJ1-3; D remains unclear. The V end lost 6 bases, the J end lost 3 bases, and 15 bases lay between the germline ends. The CDR3 length is 15 residues. Per the germline V gene, CDR1 is KGHSH and CDR2 is LQKENI. The CDR3 region is CASSAQPSYGNTIYF. CDR3 nucleotide sequence: TGTGCCAGCTCCGCCCAACCAAGCTATGGAAACACCATATATTTT.

This clonotype was picked up one time. The chain recombines TRBV7-2 with TRBJ2-7; D unclear. CDR1 SGHTA and CDR2 FQGNSA come from the germline V gene. This CDR3 is 12 amino acids long. Between the trimmed V and J ends, which lost 3 bases and 10 bases, there was a span of 13 bases. The CDR3 sequence is CASSFLISDQYF. The CDR3 region has the DNA TGTGCCAGCAGCTTCTTAATTTCCGATCAGTACTTC. Full variable domain (rest looked up from reference TRBV7-2 and TRBJ2-7): GAGVSQSPSNKVTEKGKDVELRCDPISGHTALYWYRQSLGQGLEFLIYFQGNSAPDKSGLPSDRFSAERTGGSVSTLTIQRTQQEDSAVYLCASSFLISDQYFGPGTRLTVT.

This clonotype was observed many times. The chain joins TRBV28 to TRBJ2-7; D may be TRBD2 (6 bases). CDR1 and CDR2 (germline): MDHEN, SYDVKM. Trimming removed 4 bases from V and 1 base from J, with 14 bases in between. The CDR3 has 15 residues. The CDR3: CASSWADGGSYEQYF. The CDR3 DNA reads TGTGCCAGCAGTTGGGCGGACGGGGGATCCTACGAGCAGTACTTC.

This clonotype showed up many times. V and J are TRBV12-3 or TRBV12-4 and TRBJ1-1, with D possibly matching TRBD1 (6 bases). V was pared by 3 bases and J by 4 bases, with 9 bases between. The CDR3 length is 13 residues. The CDR3 here is CASSFGQFTEAFF. CDR3 bases: TGTGCCAGCAGTTTTGGACAGTTCACTGAAGCTTTCTTT.

Many counts were recorded for this clonotype. The chain is built from TRBV12-3 or TRBV12-4 and TRBJ2-7, with 11 bases fitting TRBD1. V dropped 5 bases and J dropped 3; count of bases not matched to a gene: 3. The CDR3 runs 14 residues. DNA for the CDR3: TGTGCCAGCAGTCCTGGGACAGGGGGCTACGAGCAGTACTTC. It encodes CASSPGTGGYEQYF.

This clonotype occurred many times. The chain couples TRBV5-1 to TRBJ2-7; the D gene is possibly TRBD1 (6 bases). The germline V gene encodes CDR1 SGHRS and CDR2 YFSETQ. The CDR3 extends over 13 amino acids. V lost 5 bases, J lost 3 bases, and 12 bases lay in between. The CDR3 sequence is CASRLGHRYEQYF. DNA of the CDR3: TGCGCCAGCAGACTGGGACACCGCTACGAGCAGTACTTC.